This T cell receptor beta chain came from a study of T cells after yellow fever vaccination. Looking at the study overall: SMART-Seq v4 Ultra Low Input served to prepare low-cell-number fractions.

This CDR3 spans 14 amino acids. V lost 4 bases and J lost 5; bases outside the gene matches: 2. CDR1 is SGHRS and CDR2 is YFSETQ in the germline V gene. The table lists this clonotype with many counts. TCRdb redid the calling of the 5' RACE reads with MiXCR, one entry per CDR3 protein. The sample contains under 400,000 distinct CDR3 sequences, approximately 12% of which appear only once. The TCR originated in a man between 18 and 35 years old who received the YFV17D yellow fever vaccine. The chain has TRBV5-1 and TRBJ1-6; 8 positions agree with TRBD1. Sequencing was performed on CD4+ T cells sorted from PBMCs, taken 15 days after the yellow fever booster vaccination. The CDR3, as DNA: TGCGCCAGCAGCCCGGGACAGGATAATTCACCCCTCCACTTT. Its protein product is CASSPGQDNSPLHF.